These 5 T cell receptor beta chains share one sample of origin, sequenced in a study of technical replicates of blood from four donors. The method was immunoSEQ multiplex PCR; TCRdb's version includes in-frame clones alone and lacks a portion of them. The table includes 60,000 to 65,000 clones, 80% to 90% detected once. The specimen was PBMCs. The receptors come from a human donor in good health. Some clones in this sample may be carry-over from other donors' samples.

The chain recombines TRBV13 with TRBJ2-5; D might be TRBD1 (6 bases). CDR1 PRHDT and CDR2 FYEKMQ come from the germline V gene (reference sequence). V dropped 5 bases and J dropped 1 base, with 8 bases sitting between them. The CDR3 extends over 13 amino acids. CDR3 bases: TGTGCCAGCAGCACCAGGGGCCAAGAGACCCAGTACTTC. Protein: CASSTRGQETQYF.

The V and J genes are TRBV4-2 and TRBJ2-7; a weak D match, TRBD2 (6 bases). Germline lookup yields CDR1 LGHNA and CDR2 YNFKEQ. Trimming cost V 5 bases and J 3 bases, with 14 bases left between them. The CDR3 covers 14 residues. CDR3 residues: CASSNRDLIYEQYF. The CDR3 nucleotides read TGTGCCAGCAGCAACCGGGACTTGATCTACGAGCAGTACTTC.

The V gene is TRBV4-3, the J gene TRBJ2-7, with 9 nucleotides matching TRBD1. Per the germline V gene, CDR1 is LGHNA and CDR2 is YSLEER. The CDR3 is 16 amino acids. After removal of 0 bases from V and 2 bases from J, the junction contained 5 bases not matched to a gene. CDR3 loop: CASSQDGTGPTYEQYF. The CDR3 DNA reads TGCGCCAGCAGCCAAGATGGGACAGGGCCCACCTACGAGCAGTACTTC.

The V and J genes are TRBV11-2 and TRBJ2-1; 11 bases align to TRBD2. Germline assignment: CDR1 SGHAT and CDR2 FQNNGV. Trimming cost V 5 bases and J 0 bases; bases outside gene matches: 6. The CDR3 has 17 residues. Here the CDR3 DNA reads TGTGCCAGCAGCGACGGGACTAGCGGTTACTCCTACAATGAGCAGTTCTTC. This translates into CASSDGTSGYSYNEQFF.

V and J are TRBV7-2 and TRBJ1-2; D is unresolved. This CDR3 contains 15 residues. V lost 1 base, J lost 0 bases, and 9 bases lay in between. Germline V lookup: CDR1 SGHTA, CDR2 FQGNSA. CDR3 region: CASSLEGGTNYGYTF. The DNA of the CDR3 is TGTGCCAGCAGCTTAGAGGGAGGAACTAACTATGGCTACACCTTC.